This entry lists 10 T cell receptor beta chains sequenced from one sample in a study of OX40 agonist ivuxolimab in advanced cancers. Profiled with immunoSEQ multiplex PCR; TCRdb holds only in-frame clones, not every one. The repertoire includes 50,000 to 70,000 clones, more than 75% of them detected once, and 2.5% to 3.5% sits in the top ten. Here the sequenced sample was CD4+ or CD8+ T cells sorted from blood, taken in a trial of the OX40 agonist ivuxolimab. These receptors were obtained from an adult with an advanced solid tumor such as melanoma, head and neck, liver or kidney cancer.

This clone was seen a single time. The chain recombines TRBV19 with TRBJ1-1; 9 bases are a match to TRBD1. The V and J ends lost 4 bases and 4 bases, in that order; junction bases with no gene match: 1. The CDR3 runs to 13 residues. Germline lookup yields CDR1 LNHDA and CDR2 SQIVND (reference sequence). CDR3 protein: CASSKQGATEAFF. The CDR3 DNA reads TGTGCCAGTAGTAAACAGGGGGCCACTGAAGCTTTCTTT.

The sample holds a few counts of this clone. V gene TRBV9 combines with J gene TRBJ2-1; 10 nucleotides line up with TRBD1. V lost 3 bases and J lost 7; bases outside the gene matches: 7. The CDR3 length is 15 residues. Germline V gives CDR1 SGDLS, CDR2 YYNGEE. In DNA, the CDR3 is TGTGCCAGCAGCGCCGGACAGGGGGTGTTGAATGAGCAGTTCTTC. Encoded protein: CASSAGQGVLNEQFF. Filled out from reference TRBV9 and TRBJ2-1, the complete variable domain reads DSGVTQTPKHLITATGQRVTLRCSPRSGDLSVYWYQQSLDQGLQFLIQYYNGEERAKGNILERFSAQQFPDLHSELNLSSLELGDSALYFCASSAGQGVLNEQFFGPGTRLTVL.

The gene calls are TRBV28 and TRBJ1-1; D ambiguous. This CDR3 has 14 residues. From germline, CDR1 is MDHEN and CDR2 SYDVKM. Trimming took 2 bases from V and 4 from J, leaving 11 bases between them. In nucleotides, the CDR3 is TGTGCCAGCAGTTTAGTCGGCATAGGCACTGAAGCTTTCTTT. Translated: CASSLVGIGTEAFF.

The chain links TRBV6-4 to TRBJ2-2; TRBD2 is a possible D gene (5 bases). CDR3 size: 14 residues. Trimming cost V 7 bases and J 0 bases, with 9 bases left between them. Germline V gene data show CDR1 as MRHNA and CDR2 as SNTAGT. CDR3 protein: CASKDSANTGELFF. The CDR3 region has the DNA TGTGCCAGCAAGGACTCCGCGAACACCGGGGAGCTGTTTTTT.

Written as DNA, the CDR3 is TGCGCCAGCAGCCGAAGCCCGGTTGGCGGGAGGAGCTCCTACAATGAGCAGTTCTTC. It specifies CASSRSPVGGRSSYNEQFF. This rearrangement joins TRBV4-1 to TRBJ2-1, with 8 bases lining up with TRBD2. The ends lost 4 bases at V and 0 bases at J; junction bases unmatched: 14. The CDR3 consists of 19 residues. Germline CDR1 is MGHRA and CDR2 is YSYEKL.

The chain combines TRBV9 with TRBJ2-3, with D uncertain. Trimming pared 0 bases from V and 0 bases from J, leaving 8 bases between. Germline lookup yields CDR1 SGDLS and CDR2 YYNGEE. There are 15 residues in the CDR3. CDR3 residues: CASSVVGKSTDTQYF. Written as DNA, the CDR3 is TGTGCCAGCAGCGTAGTTGGGAAAAGCACAGATACGCAGTATTTT. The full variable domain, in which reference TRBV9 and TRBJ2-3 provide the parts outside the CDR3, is DSGVTQTPKHLITATGQRVTLRCSPRSGDLSVYWYQQSLDQGLQFLIQYYNGEERAKGNILERFSAQQFPDLHSELNLSSLELGDSALYFCASSVVGKSTDTQYFGPGTRLTVL.

DNA for the CDR3: TGCAGCGTAGCGACTAGCGGGAGCCCCTCTGGGGCCAACGTCCTGACTTTC. This encodes CSVATSGSPSGANVLTF. The chain carries TRBV29-1 and TRBJ2-6, with 12 bases identical to TRBD2. After removal of 6 bases from V and 0 bases from J, the junction contained 6 bases not matched to a gene. This CDR3 is built from 17 residues. Germline V gives CDR1 SQVTM, CDR2 ANQGSEA. The full variable domain, rest sourced from reference TRBV29-1 and TRBJ2-6, is SAVISQKPSRDICQRGTSLTIQCQVDSQVTMMFWYRQQPGQSLTLIATANQGSEATYESGFVIDKFPISRPNLTFSTLTVSNMSPEDSSIYLCSVATSGSPSGANVLTFGAGSRLTVL.

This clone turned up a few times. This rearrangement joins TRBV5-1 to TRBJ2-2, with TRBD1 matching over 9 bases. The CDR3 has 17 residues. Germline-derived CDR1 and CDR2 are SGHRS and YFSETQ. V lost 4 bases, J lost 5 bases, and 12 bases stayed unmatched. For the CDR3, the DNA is TGCGCCAGCAGCCGCCGGGACAGGGTACTTGGTACCGGGGAGCTGTTTTTT. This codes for CASSRRDRVLGTGELFF.

CDR3 nucleotide sequence: TGTGCCAGTAGTAAACAGGCGGCGGGAGACGATACGCAGTATTTT. Encoded protein: CASSKQAAGDDTQYF. This chain links TRBV19 with TRBJ2-3; 7 bases match TRBD2. The CDR3 covers 15 residues. V trimming: 4 bases; J trimming: 6 bases; junction bases outside the gene matches: 10. The germline CDR1 and CDR2 sequences are LNHDA and SQIVND (reference sequence). The variable domain in full, completed from reference TRBV19 and TRBJ2-3, reads DGGITQSPKYLFRKEGQNVTLSCEQNLNHDAMYWYRQDPGQGLRLIYYSQIVNDFQKGDIAEGYSVSREKKESFPLTVTSAQKNPTAFYLCASSKQAAGDDTQYFGPGTRLTVL.

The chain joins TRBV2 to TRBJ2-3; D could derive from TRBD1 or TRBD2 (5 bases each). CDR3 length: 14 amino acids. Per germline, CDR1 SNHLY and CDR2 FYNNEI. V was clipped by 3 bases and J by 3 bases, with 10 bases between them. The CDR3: CASSDRAGTDTQYF. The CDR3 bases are TGTGCCAGCAGTGACAGGGCGGGTACAGATACGCAGTATTTT. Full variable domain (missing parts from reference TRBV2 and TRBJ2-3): EPEVTQTPSHQVTQMGQEVILRCVPISNHLYFYWYRQILGQKVEFLVSFYNNEISEKSEIFDDQFSVERPDGSNFTLKIRSTKLEDSAMYFCASSDRAGTDTQYFGPGTRLTVL.